This TCR beta chain was captured in a study of cytomegalovirus exposure and HLA in healthy donors. Whole-study results and caveats: Productive rates of about 87% or about 30% were seen for most TCR beta V segments in an earlier analysis. Later on, a genetic analysis was performed. It linked a missense variant in DCLRE1C with V- and J-gene trimming of TCR beta. Presence/absence analysis assumed near-uniform sequencing depth across donors.

Both 60 Vbeta primers and 13 Jbeta primers went into the PCR. The repertoire was sequenced with immunoSEQ multiplex PCR; TCRdb's copy has only in-frame clones and lacks some. The table has around 130,000 clones, approximately 82% seen once. The CDR3 spans 15 residues. The V gene's germline CDR1 is SGHTA and CDR2 FQGTGA. V dropped 2 bases and J dropped 10; count of bases not matched to a gene: 11. Notes on this clone: The antigen remains undetermined.

Sequences were obtained from PBMCs. The chain uses TRBV7-3 and TRBJ2-1, with 7 bases fitting TRBD2. This TCR derives from a boy aged 2 to 9 in good health and CMV-seronegative. The CDR3 bases are TGTGCCAGCAGCTTACTAGCGGATGCTTCTGGGGAGCAGTTCTTC. Protein: CASSLLADASGEQFF.